Following are 8 T cell receptor beta chains from one sample sequenced in a study of T cell responses to AZD1222 COVID-19 vaccine. Sequenced by immunoSEQ multiplex PCR; TCRdb stores in-frame clones only, minus some. The sample carries about 120,000 clones, over 75% recorded once. Sample: peripheral blood, taken on day 0 of AZD1222 vaccination. These TCRs come from an adult in good health.

The rearrangement uses TRBV6-5 and TRBJ1-6; TRBD1 aligns across 9 bases. V lost 6 bases to trimming and J lost 5 bases; unmatched junction nucleotides: 5. From germline, CDR1 is MNHEY and CDR2 SVGAGI. There are 15 residues in the CDR3. This chain's CDR3 is CASSPRTGDNSPLHF. CDR3 sequence (DNA): TGTGCCAGCAGCCCCCGGACAGGGGATAATTCACCCCTCCACTTT.

The CDR3 loop reads CASSRDSLGGYTF. The CDR3 DNA reads as TGTGCCAGCAGTCGAGACAGTCTTGGAGGCTACACCTTC. The genes are TRBV6-5 and TRBJ1-2, with D tentatively TRBD1 (5 bases). The V gene lost 5 bases and the J gene lost 8 bases, with 15 bases spanning the gap. The germline gives CDR1 MNHEY, CDR2 SVGAGI. The CDR3 loop spans 13 amino acids.

V usage is TRBV3-1 (or the pseudogene TRBV3-2) and J usage is TRBJ2-1; D remains ambiguous. The CDR3 is made up of 13 amino acids. Germline assignment: CDR1 LGHDT and CDR2 YNNKEL (reference sequence). The V end was cut by 6 bases, the J end by 6 bases, with 12 bases between. CDR3 in DNA: TGTGCCAGCAGTCCTAGGCCCCCCAATGAGCAGTTCTTC. Translation: CASSPRPPNEQFF.

This clone has at least ten counts. The chain has TRBV5-6 and TRBJ1-3; D uncertain. V lost 0 bases, J lost 4 bases, and 5 bases lay in between. Germline V gene sequence: CDR1 SGHDT, CDR2 YYEEEE. The CDR3 covers 13 residues. CDR3 residues: CASSLEGGNTIYF. The CDR3 bases are TGTGCCAGCAGCTTGGAAGGCGGAAACACCATATATTTT.

The table lists this clone with many counts. V is TRBV14 and J is TRBJ2-7; 7 nucleotides agree with TRBD1. The V segment lost 7 bases and the J segment 7 bases; nucleotides outside the gene matches: 10. Germline-derived CDR1 and CDR2 are SGHDN and FVKESK. The CDR3 covers 13 residues. CDR3 in amino acids: CASNRQGLGEQYF. The CDR3 DNA reads TGTGCCAGCAACCGACAGGGCCTAGGGGAGCAGTACTTC.

The rearrangement links TRBV12-3 or TRBV12-4 to TRBJ1-4, with 8 bases that match TRBD1. This CDR3 is built from 13 residues. Germline trimming cut 8 bases from V and 8 bases from J; bases unmatched to any gene: 7. Written as DNA, the CDR3 is TGTGCCAGCTCATCAGGGGGCAGCGAAAAACTGTTTTTT. This sequence encodes CASSSGGSEKLFF.

The CDR3 nucleotides read TGCGCCAGCCGGAGACGACTAGCGGGGGATGTCACAGATACGCAGTATTTT. It translates to CASRRRLAGDVTDTQYF. The rearrangement joins TRBV5-1 to TRBJ2-3; 12 bases are a match to TRBD2. The CDR3 has 17 amino acids. Losses at the gene ends were 7 bases for V and 2 bases for J; bases not matched to a gene: 11. The germline V gene has CDR1 SGHRS and CDR2 YFSETQ.

V and J are TRBV19 and TRBJ1-1, with TRBD1 matching 10 bases. V gave up 3 bases and J gave up 1 base; unmatched junction bases: 8. The germline V gene has CDR1 LNHDA and CDR2 SQIVND (reference sequence). This CDR3 has 17 residues. CDR3 bases: TGTGCCAGTAGTATGGGGGACAGGGGTTTCGGGAACACTGAAGCTTTCTTT. It is translated as CASSMGDRGFGNTEAFF.